The 25 T cell receptor beta chains listed next were all sequenced from one sample in a study of early T cells in non-severe SARS-CoV-2 infection. TCRdb fed the 5' RACE reads into MiXCR, producing one record per CDR3 protein. Found here are 65,000 to 90,000 distinct CDR3 sequences, around an eighth of them singletons; the top ten hold approximately 6.1%. Sequenced material: whole blood. The receptors were sampled from an adult who was a healthcare worker with PCR-confirmed SARS-CoV-2 infection or an uninfected control (not recorded which).

The sample holds a few counts of this clonotype. This chain connects TRBV5-4 to TRBJ2-7; 10 bases fit TRBD2. The junction had 0 bases not matched to a gene; V was cut back by 0 bases and J by 6 bases. Germline V gives CDR1 SGHNT, CDR2 YYREEE (reference sequence). The CDR3 consists of 13 residues. The CDR3 DNA follows: TGTGCCAGCAGCTTGGGACTAGCGGGCGAGCAGTACTTC. Translation: CASSLGLAGEQYF.

The V gene is TRBV12-3 or TRBV12-4, the J gene TRBJ2-1, with D possibly being TRBD2 (5 bases). Trimming took off 4 bases at V and 15 bases at J, with 16 bases between the two ends. The CDR3 has 12 residues. The CDR3 DNA reads TGTGCCAGCAGTTCTAGTGGCCTAGCTTGGTTCTTC. Encoded protein: CASSSSGLAWFF.

V is TRBV7-2 and J is TRBJ2-1; TRBD1 matches 7 bases. Trimming cost V 6 bases and J 12 bases; bases outside gene matches: 8. Germline CDR1 SGHTA, CDR2 FQGNSA. This CDR3 is 12 amino acids long. The CDR3 DNA reads as TGTGCCAGCAGGTCGGACAGGTCCGGGCAGTTCTTC. Protein: CASRSDRSGQFF.

The rearrangement uses TRBV19 and TRBJ2-7; TRBD1 agrees at 12 bases. The germline gives CDR1 LNHDA, CDR2 SQIVND (reference sequence). V trimming: 6 bases; J trimming: 6 bases; junction bases outside the gene matches: 6. This CDR3 comprises 14 residues. CDR3 sequence: CASSPGQGAREQYF. The CDR3 DNA reads TGTGCCAGTAGCCCGGGACAGGGGGCGCGCGAGCAGTACTTC. The variable domain in full, completed from reference TRBV19 and TRBJ2-7, reads DGGITQSPKYLFRKEGQNVTLSCEQNLNHDAMYWYRQDPGQGLRLIYYSQIVNDFQKGDIAEGYSVSREKKESFPLTVTSAQKNPTAFYLCASSPGQGAREQYFGPGTRLTVT.

V is TRBV20-1 and J is TRBJ1-5; D call uncertain. Germline V gene data show CDR1 as DFQATT and CDR2 as SNEGSKA (reference sequence). Trimming took off 5 bases at V and 3 bases at J, with 14 bases between the two ends. This CDR3 region has 14 residues. In DNA, the CDR3 is TGCAGTGCTGCTACCGGGATCCCCAATCAGCCCCAGCATTTT. Residues: CSAATGIPNQPQHF.

This clonotype has at least ten counts. This rearrangement joins TRBV7-6 to TRBJ2-3; 12 nucleotides match TRBD2. The CDR3 loop spans 15 amino acids. The junction had 1 base not matched to a gene; V was cut back by 1 base and J by 5 bases. CDR1 is SGHVS and CDR2 is FNYEAQ in the germline V gene. As DNA, the CDR3 is TGTGCCAGCAGCTTAGAACTAGCGGGAGGAGATACGCAGTATTTT. Translating it yields CASSLELAGGDTQYF.

There are a few counts of this clonotype. The V and J genes are TRBV20-1 and TRBJ2-5, with a tentative D call TRBD2 (6 bases). The CDR3 totals 16 residues. The germline V gene encodes CDR1 DFQATT and CDR2 SNEGSKA (reference sequence). V was clipped by 0 bases and J by 0 bases, with 14 bases between them. The CDR3 DNA sequence: TGCAGTGCTAGAGAATTCAGGGACTCGAACCAAGAGACCCAGTACTTC. Translation gives CSAREFRDSNQETQYF.

This clonotype was seen many times. The J gene is TRBJ1-2, the V gene TRBV29-1, with D maybe TRBD1 (6 bases). Germline CDR1 reads SQVTM; CDR2 reads ANQGSEA. Trimming took 8 bases from V and 2 from J, leaving 12 bases between them. The CDR3 extends over 12 amino acids. CDR3 DNA sequence: TGCAGCCTTAGGGACATCAACTATGGCTACACCTTC. This sequence encodes CSLRDINYGYTF.

This clonotype was recorded only once. Possible read error: a much larger clone is one base away. The conserved phenylalanine or tryptophan normally closing the CDR3 is absent here, so this likely arose from a read error. V and J are TRBV19 and TRBJ2-1; TRBD2 aligns across 10 bases. With V trimmed by 6 bases and J by 6 bases, 11 bases remained unmatched. Germline CDR1 is LNHDA and CDR2 is SQIVND (reference sequence). The CDR3 extends over 16 amino acids. DNA of the CDR3: TGTGCCAGTAGGACTAATCTAGCGGGAGTACGCAATGAGCAGTTCTCC. It specifies CASRTNLAGVRNEQFS.

This clonotype has only a few counts. The chain employs TRBV29-1 and TRBJ1-2; 8 nucleotides align to TRBD1. This CDR3 contains 14 residues. V shed 1 base, J shed 8 bases, and the junction held 9 bases outside the gene matches. Germline CDR1 and CDR2: SQVTM and ANQGSEA. CDR3 residues: CSVEGQTGARGYTF. In nucleotides, the CDR3 is TGCAGCGTTGAAGGGCAGACAGGGGCGAGGGGCTACACCTTC. Using reference TRBV29-1 and TRBJ1-2 for the parts outside the CDR3, the full variable domain is SAVISQKPSRDICQRGTSLTIQCQVDSQVTMMFWYRQQPGQSLTLIATANQGSEATYESGFVIDKFPISRPNLTFSTLTVSNMSPEDSSIYLCSVEGQTGARGYTFGSGTRLTVV.

This clonotype has a handful of counts. The J gene is TRBJ1-2, the V gene TRBV6-2 or TRBV6-3; TRBD1 matches at 7 bases. CDR3 length: 14 amino acids. Per germline, CDR1 MNHEY and CDR2 SVGEGT. The ends lost 6 bases at V and 8 bases at J; junction bases unmatched: 12. CDR3 residues: CASRQQGNMGGYTF. CDR3 sequence (DNA): TGTGCCAGCAGGCAACAGGGGAACATGGGAGGCTACACCTTC.

The gene calls are TRBV29-1 and TRBJ2-7; weak D call: TRBD1 (5 bases). The CDR3 is 13 residues long. V was cut by 5 bases and J by 1 base, with 12 bases left in between. The germline gives CDR1 SQVTM, CDR2 ANQGSEA. CDR3 nucleotides: TGCAGCGTTTCTGTGGACATTTCCTACGAGCAGTACTTC. Translating it yields CSVSVDISYEQYF.

This rearrangement joins TRBV5-1 to TRBJ1-1; 11 positions agree with TRBD1. After removal of 5 bases from V and 7 bases from J, the junction contained 7 bases not matched to a gene. Germline V lookup: CDR1 SGHRS, CDR2 YFSETQ. This CDR3 has 14 amino acids. The CDR3 nucleotides read TGCGCCAGCAGACGGACAGGGGGCGTTGATGAAGCTTTCTTT. As protein: CASRRTGGVDEAFF. The full variable domain, completed using reference TRBV5-1 and TRBJ1-1, is KAGVTQTPRYLIKTRGQQVTLSCSPISGHRSVSWYQQTPGQGLQFLFEYFSETQRNKGNFPGRFSGRQFSNSRSEMNVSTLELGDSALYLCASRRTGGVDEAFFGQGTRLTVV.

In DNA, the CDR3 is TGTGCCAGCAGCCTACGGACAGGGAAGGGGGAGACCCAGTACTTC. Translating it yields CASSLRTGKGETQYF. V and J are TRBV3-1 and TRBJ2-5, with 8 bases identical to TRBD1. Germline CDR1 is LGHDT and CDR2 is YNNKEL (reference sequence). The CDR3 covers 15 residues. Trimming removed 4 bases from V and 5 bases from J; junction bases left unmatched: 9.

This clonotype was counted a few times. This sequence joins TRBV4-3 and TRBJ1-2; 11 positions agree with TRBD1. V lost 4 bases, J lost 5 bases, and 6 bases stayed unmatched. The germline gives CDR1 LGHNA, CDR2 YSLEER. The CDR3 sequence is 15 residues long. CDR3 coding DNA: TGCGCCAGCAGCCCTAGGACAGGGGGCACGTATGGCTACACCTTC. Translating gives CASSPRTGGTYGYTF.

The CDR3 is CASTKGESGNTIYF. CDR3 DNA: TGTGCCAGTACCAAGGGGGAGTCTGGAAACACCATATATTTT. The chain recombines TRBV19 with TRBJ1-3, with a tentative D call TRBD1 (6 bases). Trimming took off 7 bases at V and 1 base at J, with 11 bases between the two ends. This CDR3 has 14 residues. The germline V gene encodes CDR1 LNHDA and CDR2 SQIVND (reference sequence).

This clonotype was counted only a few times. This rearrangement joins TRBV15 to TRBJ1-4; D gene unclear. The V and J ends lost 0 bases and 2 bases respectively, with 7 bases between them. Germline V gives CDR1 LNHNV, CDR2 YYDKDF (reference sequence). This CDR3 has 15 residues. As DNA, the CDR3 is TGTGCCACCAGCAGAGATGGGCGGACTAATGAAAAACTGTTTTTT. Translation gives CATSRDGRTNEKLFF.

This chain joins TRBV5-1 and TRBJ2-7; TRBD2 is a possible D gene (6 bases). The CDR3 spans 16 residues. The V end was cut by 2 bases, the J end by 0 bases, with 15 bases between. In germline, CDR1 is SGHRS, CDR2 YFSETQ. CDR3 region: CASSFWVSGSSYEQYF. CDR3 bases: TGCGCCAGCAGCTTTTGGGTTAGCGGTTCCTCCTACGAGCAGTACTTC.

The chain employs TRBV27 and TRBJ2-6; unclear D gene. The CDR3 has 14 residues. Germline CDR1 reads MNHEY; CDR2 reads SMNVEV (reference sequence). The V and J ends lost 5 bases and 3 bases respectively, with 8 bases between them. The CDR3 coding sequence is TGTGCCAGCAGTCCCGCACTTGGGGCCAACGTCCTGACTTTC. It codes for CASSPALGANVLTF.

This clonotype was seen only a few times. The chain recombines TRBV27 with TRBJ1-6; no clear D. The CDR3 covers 14 residues. Trimming cost V 4 bases and J 0 bases, with 4 bases left between them. Germline CDR1 MNHEY, CDR2 SMNVEV (reference sequence). The CDR3 sequence is CASSWSSYNSPLHF. CDR3 coding DNA: TGTGCCAGCAGTTGGAGCTCCTATAATTCACCCCTCCACTTT.

This clonotype was counted ten times or more. The J gene is TRBJ2-3, the V gene TRBV13, with D possibly TRBD1 on 6 matching bases. V was pared by 8 bases and J by 3 bases, with 12 bases between. The CDR3 contains 13 residues. Germline assignment: CDR1 PRHDT and CDR2 FYEKMQ (reference sequence). CDR3 sequence: CASFSRGTDTQYF. In DNA form, the CDR3 reads TGTGCCAGCTTCAGCAGGGGTACAGATACGCAGTATTTT. Full variable domain (rest looked up from reference TRBV13 and TRBJ2-3): AAGVIQSPRHLIKEKRETATLKCYPIPRHDTVYWYQQGPGQDPQFLISFYEKMQSDKGSIPDRFSAQQFSDYHSELNMSSLELGDSALYFCASFSRGTDTQYFGPGTRLTVL.

There are a few counts of this clonotype. The chain links TRBV11-2 to TRBJ2-1, with D perhaps TRBD2 (5 bases). There are 18 residues in the CDR3. The V gene's germline CDR1 is SGHAT and CDR2 FQNNGV. V shed 5 bases and J shed 1 base, with 21 bases lying between them. The CDR3, as DNA: TGTGCCAGCAGCCTGGTCGTGGGAGAGGCCGTATCCTACAATGAGCAGTTCTTC. It translates to CASSLVVGEAVSYNEQFF.

By share, this clonotype counts as medium-sized. The gene calls are TRBV29-1 and TRBJ2-3, with D perhaps being TRBD1 or TRBD2 (5 bases each). Germline CDR1 is SQVTM and CDR2 is ANQGSEA. V lost 8 bases, J lost 6 bases, and 21 bases lay in between. This CDR3 comprises 14 residues. Here the CDR3 reads CSSFGDGTDDTQYF. CDR3 nucleotide sequence: TGCAGCTCGTTTGGGGACGGGACGGACGATACGCAGTATTTT.

This clonotype was observed many times. This rearrangement joins TRBV5-6 to TRBJ1-2, with TRBD1 matching over 7 bases. The CDR3 has 14 residues. Per germline, CDR1 SGHDT and CDR2 YYEEEE. After removal of 4 bases from V and 4 bases from J, the junction contained 7 bases not matched to a gene. The CDR3 loop is CASSGTGQSYGYTF. The CDR3 region has the DNA TGTGCCAGCAGCGGCACGGGACAGAGCTATGGCTACACCTTC.

The chain couples TRBV2 to TRBJ2-2; D is perhaps TRBD1 (6 bases). The CDR3 covers 16 residues. Per germline, CDR1 SNHLY and CDR2 FYNNEI. V lost 3 bases, J lost 0 bases, and 11 bases lay in between. CDR3 sequence reads: CASSETGPPNTGELFF. The DNA for the CDR3 is TGTGCCAGCAGTGAGACAGGCCCCCCGAACACCGGGGAGCTGTTTTTT.